This paragraph covers one T cell receptor beta chain sequence. Assay used: immunoSEQ multiplex PCR; TCRdb lists only in-frame clones, some missing. The repertoire holds about 31,000 clones, with about 78% as singletons. The data derive from a study of radiotherapy plus CTLA-4 blockade in lung cancer. Trimming pared 5 bases from V and 0 bases from J, leaving 14 bases between. The germline gives CDR1 SGHVS, CDR2 FQNEAQ. The CDR3 totals 16 residues. Source: peripheral blood, taken from a patient treated with radiotherapy plus ipilimumab. This clonotype originated in a human donor with non-small cell lung cancer who had stable disease on radiotherapy plus ipilimumab. The chain couples TRBV7-8 to TRBJ1-5; D is ambiguous. The CDR3 region has the DNA TGTGCCAGCAGCGCACGCAGGTCAAATAGCAATCAGCCCCAGCATTTT. Translating gives CASSARRSNSNQPQHF.